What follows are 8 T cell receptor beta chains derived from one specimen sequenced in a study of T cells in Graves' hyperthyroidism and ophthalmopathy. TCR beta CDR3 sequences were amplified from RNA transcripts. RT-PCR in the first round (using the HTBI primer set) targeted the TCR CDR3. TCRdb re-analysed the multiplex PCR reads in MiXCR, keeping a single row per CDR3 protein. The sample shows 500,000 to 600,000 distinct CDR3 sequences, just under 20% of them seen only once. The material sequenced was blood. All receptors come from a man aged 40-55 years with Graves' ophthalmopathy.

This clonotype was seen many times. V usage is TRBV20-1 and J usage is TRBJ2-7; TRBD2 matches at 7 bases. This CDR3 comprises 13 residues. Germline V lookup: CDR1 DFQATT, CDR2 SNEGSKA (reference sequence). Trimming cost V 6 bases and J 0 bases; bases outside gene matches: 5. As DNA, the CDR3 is TGCAGTGCACCCGTAGCGGGCTCCTACGAGCAGTACTTC. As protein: CSAPVAGSYEQYF.

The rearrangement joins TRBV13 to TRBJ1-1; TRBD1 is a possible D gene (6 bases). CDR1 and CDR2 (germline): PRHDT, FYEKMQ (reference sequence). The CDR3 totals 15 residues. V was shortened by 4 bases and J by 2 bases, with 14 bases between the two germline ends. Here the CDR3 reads CASSSPTGLNTEAFF. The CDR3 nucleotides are TGTGCCAGCAGCTCCCCGACAGGTCTAAACACTGAAGCTTTCTTT.

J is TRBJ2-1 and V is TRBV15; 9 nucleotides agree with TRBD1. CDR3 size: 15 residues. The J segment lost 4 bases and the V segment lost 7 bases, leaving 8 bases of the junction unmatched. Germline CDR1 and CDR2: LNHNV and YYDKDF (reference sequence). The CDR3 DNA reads TGTGCCACCACCCAGGGGGGACAGGGTTACAATGAGCAGTTCTTC. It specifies CATTQGGQGYNEQFF.

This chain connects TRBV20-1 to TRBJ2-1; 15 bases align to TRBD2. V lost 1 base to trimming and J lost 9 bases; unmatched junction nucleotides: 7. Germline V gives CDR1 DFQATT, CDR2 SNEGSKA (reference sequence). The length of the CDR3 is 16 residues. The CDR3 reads CSARGGLAGGRTEQFF. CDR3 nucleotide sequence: TGCAGTGCTAGAGGGGGACTAGCGGGGGGACGTACTGAGCAGTTCTTC.

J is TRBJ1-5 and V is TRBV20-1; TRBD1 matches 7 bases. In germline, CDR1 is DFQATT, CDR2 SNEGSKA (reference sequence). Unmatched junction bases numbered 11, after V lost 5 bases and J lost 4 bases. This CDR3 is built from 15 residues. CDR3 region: CSALPGQILNQPQHF. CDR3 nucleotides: TGCAGTGCTTTACCGGGACAGATTCTTAATCAGCCCCAGCATTTT.

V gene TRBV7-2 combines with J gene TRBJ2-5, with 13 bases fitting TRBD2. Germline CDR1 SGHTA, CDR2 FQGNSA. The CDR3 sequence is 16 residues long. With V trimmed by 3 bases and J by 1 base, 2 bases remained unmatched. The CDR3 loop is CASSLGLAGFQETQYF. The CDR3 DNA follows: TGTGCCAGCAGCTTGGGACTAGCGGGGTTCCAAGAGACCCAGTACTTC. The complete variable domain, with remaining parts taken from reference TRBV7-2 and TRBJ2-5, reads GAGVSQSPSNKVTEKGKDVELRCDPISGHTALYWYRQSLGQGLEFLIYFQGNSAPDKSGLPSDRFSAERTGGSVSTLTIQRTQQEDSAVYLCASSLGLAGFQETQYFGPGTRLLVL.

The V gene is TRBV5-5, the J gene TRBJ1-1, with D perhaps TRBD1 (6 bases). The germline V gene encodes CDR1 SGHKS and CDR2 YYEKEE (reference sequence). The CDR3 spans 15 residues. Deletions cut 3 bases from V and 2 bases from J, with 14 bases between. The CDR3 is CASSSQGTLNTEAFF. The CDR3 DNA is TGTGCCAGCAGCTCCCAGGGGACACTAAACACTGAAGCTTTCTTT.

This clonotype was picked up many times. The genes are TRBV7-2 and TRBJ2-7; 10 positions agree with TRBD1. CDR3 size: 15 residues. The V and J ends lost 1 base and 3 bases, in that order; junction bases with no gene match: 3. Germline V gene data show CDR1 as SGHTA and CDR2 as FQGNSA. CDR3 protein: CASSLGGQGVYEQYF. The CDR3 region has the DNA TGTGCCAGCAGCTTAGGCGGACAGGGGGTCTACGAGCAGTACTTC.